The clone carrying this T cell receptor (beta chain) was counted a few times. Indicated time point: patch test 2, 6 weeks after DPC sensitization. Treatment meaning: therapeutic diphenylcyclopropenone sensitization with weekly scalp DPC. The study's library attached unique molecular identifiers to single cDNA molecules. TCRdb called the RACE reads again in MiXCR, with one record for every CDR3 protein. The profile covers around 67,000 distinct CDR3 sequences, with around 8.8% appearing a single time and approximately 3.7% taken by the ten largest. The V end was cut by 6 bases, the J end by 1 base, with 11 bases between. Germline CDR1 reads KGHSH; CDR2 reads LQKENI. This CDR3 region has 14 residues. The sample belongs to a study of human T cells and chemical hapten exposure. Study information: An approximately 2 cm by approximately 2 cm inner upper arm patch received 2% DPC for sensitization. Throughout a study of 20 to 25 weeks, patients underwent weekly scalp administration of diphenylcyclopropenone doses.

Material: whole blood, obtained in connection with sensitization to the hapten diphenylcyclopropenone (DPC). This TCR derives from a woman aged 50 to 65 with alopecia areata. Some clones in this sample may be carry-over from other donors' samples. V usage is TRBV18 and J usage is TRBJ2-3; D uncertain. CDR3 DNA: TGTGCCAGCTCCCCCCTCCCAGGCACAGATACGCAGTATTTT. It specifies CASSPLPGTDTQYF.